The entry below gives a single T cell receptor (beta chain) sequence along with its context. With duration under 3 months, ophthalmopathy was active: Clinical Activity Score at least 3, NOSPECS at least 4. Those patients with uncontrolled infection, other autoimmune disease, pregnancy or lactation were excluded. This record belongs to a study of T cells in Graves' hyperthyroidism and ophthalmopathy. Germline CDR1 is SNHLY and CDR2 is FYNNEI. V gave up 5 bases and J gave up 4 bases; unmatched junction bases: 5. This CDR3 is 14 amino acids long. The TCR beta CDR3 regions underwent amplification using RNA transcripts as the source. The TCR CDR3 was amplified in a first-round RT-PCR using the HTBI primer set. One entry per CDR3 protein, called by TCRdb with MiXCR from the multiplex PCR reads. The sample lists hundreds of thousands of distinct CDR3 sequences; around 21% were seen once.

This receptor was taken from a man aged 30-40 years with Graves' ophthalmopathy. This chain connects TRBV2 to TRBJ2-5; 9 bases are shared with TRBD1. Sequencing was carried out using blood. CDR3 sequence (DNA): TGTGCCAGCAGTCCGACGACAGGGGGAGAGACCCAGTACTTC. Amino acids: CASSPTTGGETQYF.